These T cell receptor beta chains were read from a single sample in a study of blood T cell repertoires in COVID-19. TCRdb's table, derived via immunoSEQ multiplex PCR, lists solely in-frame clones and lacks some. The repertoire holds around 160,000 clones, with roughly 80% as singletons. Sequenced: peripheral blood. These receptor sequences come from a human donor with acute or convalescent COVID-19. The donor label of this sample is uncertain. Each CDR3 is given with its conserved first and last residue. The D gene is left open where the match is weak. Some rows mark clone size as missing; the rest say once, few, many or name a class of expanded clone.

size: NA
D: NA
V: TRBV5-1
J: TRBJ1-2
DNA: TGCGCCAGCAGACCGGAGGTCACACCAGTCTATGGCTACACCTTC
CDR3: CASRPEVTPVYGYTF

size: NA
D: TRBD2
V: TRBV9
J: TRBJ2-1
DNA: TGTGCCAGCAGCGTAGGAGGCGGGGGGAGAGATGAGCAGTTCTTC
CDR3: CASSVGGGGRDEQFF

size: NA
D: NA
V: TRBV4-1
J: TRBJ2-1
DNA: TGCGCCAGCAGCCAAGACAGGACCCTTCAGGGGGAGCAGTTCTTC
CDR3: CASSQDRTLQGEQFF

size: NA
D: TRBD1
V: TRBV24-1
J: TRBJ1-2
DNA: TGTGCCACCAGTGCCCCGGACAGGGGAAATAACTATGGCTACACCTTC
CDR3: CATSAPDRGNNYGYTF

size: NA
D: NA
V: TRBV27
J: TRBJ1-5
DNA: TGTGCCAGCAGTCGAACTCTTTGGAATCAGCCCCAGCATTTT
CDR3: CASSRTLWNQPQHF

size: NA
D: NA
V: TRBV6-5
J: TRBJ1-2
DNA: TGTGCCAGCAGCCCCCATGTTAACTATGGCTACACCTTC
CDR3: CASSPHVNYGYTF

size: once
D: NA
V: TRBV5-1
J: TRBJ1-1
DNA: TGCGCCAGCAGCTCCCTAGGGGGGGGGCAGGATGAAGCTTTCTTT
CDR3: CASSSLGGGQDEAFF

size: NA
D: TRBD1
V: TRBV29-1
J: TRBJ2-3
DNA: TGCAGCTCACGAGGACAGGGGGCCACAGATACGCAGTATTTT
CDR3: CSSRGQGATDTQYF

size: once
D: TRBD1
V: TRBV9
J: TRBJ1-1
DNA: TGTGCCAGCAGCCCACGGACAGGGGGTCCCACTGAAGCTTTCTTT
CDR3: CASSPRTGGPTEAFF

size: NA
D: TRBD2
V: TRBV5-4
J: TRBJ2-1
DNA: TGTGCCAGCAGCTTCTCTTCCGGGACTAACTCCTACAATGAGCAGTTCTTC
CDR3: CASSFSSGTNSYNEQFF

size: many
D: TRBD2
V: TRBV7-9
J: TRBJ2-3
DNA: TGTGCCAGCAGCCCCCACACTAGCGGGGGTACAGATACGCAGTATTTT
CDR3: CASSPHTSGGTDTQYF

size: NA
D: TRBD1
V: TRBV3-1/TRBV3-2
J: TRBJ1-3
DNA: TGTGCCAGCAGTCGACAGGGGGCCGCTGGAAACACCATATATTTT
CDR3: CASSRQGAAGNTIYF

size: few
D: NA
V: TRBV4-2
J: TRBJ2-3
DNA: TGTGCCAGCACCCCCGCGCCGGGGGAAACAGATTCTAGCACAGATACGCAGTATTTT
CDR3: CASTPAPGETDSSTDTQYF

size: NA
D: TRBD2
V: TRBV2
J: TRBJ2-3
DNA: TGTGCCAGCAGTGAAAGTCTAGCGGGGACTGGGGACACGCAGTATTTT
CDR3: CASSESLAGTGDTQYF

size: many
D: NA
V: TRBV25-1
J: TRBJ1-1
DNA: TGTGCCAGCAGTCCCATCAGGGGACTGAACACTGAAGCTTTCTTT
CDR3: CASSPIRGLNTEAFF

size: NA
D: NA
V: TRBV19
J: TRBJ2-1
DNA: TGTGCCAGTAGTAGGGCAGCCATGTCCTACAATGAGCAGTTCTTC
CDR3: CASSRAAMSYNEQFF

size: NA
D: NA
V: TRBV7-9
J: TRBJ1-1
DNA: TGTGCCAGCAGCTTAGTACAGGGTATTCGGACTGAAGCTTTCTTT
CDR3: CASSLVQGIRTEAFF

size: many
D: NA
V: TRBV7-9
J: TRBJ1-4
DNA: TGTGCCAGCAGCTTAGCGCTAGCAGGGGAACAAGAAAAACTGTTTTTT
CDR3: CASSLALAGEQEKLFF

size: NA
D: NA
V: TRBV6-5
J: TRBJ2-7
DNA: TGTGCCAGCAGTTACGGGGGCCCCTACGAGCAGTACTTC
CDR3: CASSYGGPYEQYF

size: NA
D: TRBD2
V: TRBV11-2
J: TRBJ2-1
DNA: TGTGCCAGCAGCTCACTAGGGACTAGCGGGGGGATATCCTACAATGAGCAGTTCTTC
CDR3: CASSSLGTSGGISYNEQFF

size: NA
D: NA
V: TRBV12-5
J: TRBJ1-1
DNA: TGTGCTAGTGGTTTCCACATGAACACTGAAGCTTTCTTT
CDR3: CASGFHMNTEAFF

size: NA
D: TRBD1
V: TRBV6-1
J: TRBJ2-7
DNA: TGTGCCAGCAGTGGACAGACAGGGGGGCTCTCCTACGAGCAGTACTTC
CDR3: CASSGQTGGLSYEQYF

size: NA
D: NA
V: TRBV5-1
J: TRBJ2-1
DNA: TGCGCCAGCAGCTTTTGGGGGGACCACAATGAGCAGTTCTTC
CDR3: CASSFWGDHNEQFF

size: NA
D: TRBD1
V: TRBV2
J: TRBJ1-1
DNA: TGTGCCAGCAGTGGGGGACAGGGCGTGGGCACTGAAGCTTTCTTT
CDR3: CASSGGQGVGTEAFF

size: NA
D: TRBD2
V: TRBV3-1/TRBV3-2
J: TRBJ2-1
DNA: TGTGCCAGCAGCCAAGTACTAGCGGGGGGTCTGAGCTCCTACAATGAGCAGTTCTTC
CDR3: CASSQVLAGGLSSYNEQFF

size: NA
D: NA
V: TRBV10-3
J: TRBJ2-3
DNA: TGTGCCATCAGTGCCGGGACATCCGTCACAGATACGCAGTATTTT
CDR3: CAISAGTSVTDTQYF